This TCR beta chain was found in a study of identical twins. This CDR3 is 12 amino acids long. Points on this clonotype: Its antigen is not identified.

TCRdb itself ran the 5' RACE reads through MiXCR, one entry per CDR3 protein. This table has 690,000 or so distinct CDR3 sequences, over 8.5% appearing once. Notes on the study in general: With abundant cord blood beta clonotypes, insertions were fewer; memory repertoires showed no such pattern.

This sample was shared with a second study, whose subject was yellow fever vaccine responses in identical twins.

The clonotype originates from a woman younger than 35 in good health. Material: PBMCs. This sequence joins TRBV21-1 and TRBJ2-7; the table's D call, TRBD2, has no DNA check behind it. TRBV21-1 is a pseudogene locus. The CDR3 sequence: CANPLPEPSVLF. CDR3 coding DNA: TGTGCCAACCCCTTACCCGAGCCTAGCGTCCTCTTC.